These T cell receptor beta chains were read from a single sample in a study of PD-L1 blockade in urothelial cancer. Sequencing used immunoSEQ multiplex PCR; TCRdb keeps in-frame clones, though not all of them. The sample yields tens of thousands of clones, around 85% seen once. The sequenced sample was PBMCs, obtained around atezolizumab (anti-PD-L1) treatment. Source of these receptors: a man in his sixties with urothelial cancer. CDR3s include the opening cysteine and the closing phenylalanine or tryptophan. A D gene is named only where the DNA matches it firmly. Not all rows give a size; the values are once, few, many and, for expanded clones, a class.

>TRBJ2-3|once|TRBV5-1|TRBD2
TGCGCCAGCAGCGCGGGACTAGCGGGGGGCGGGGCAGATACGCAGTATTTT
CASSAGLAGGGADTQYF
>TRBJ1-1|-|TRBV5-1|-
TGCGCCAGCAGCCTAGACAGTAGGCAAACTGAAGCTTTCTTT
CASSLDSRQTEAFF
>TRBJ1-2|-|TRBV5-5|-
TGTGCCAGCAGCCCCGACATCTATGGCTACACCTTC
CASSPDIYGYTF
>TRBJ2-2|-|TRBV5-1|-
TGCGCCAGCAGCTTATACGGCGGGACAGCTTACACCGGGGAGCTGTTTTTT
CASSLYGGTAYTGELFF
>TRBJ2-1|-|TRBV18|-
TGTGCCAGCTCCGAACTCACGATTAATGAGCAGTTCTTC
CASSELTINEQFF
>TRBJ1-1|-|TRBV19|-
TGTGCCAGTAGTATATTTGAGGGAATGAACACTGAAGCTTTCTTT
CASSIFEGMNTEAFF
>TRBJ2-1|-|TRBV11-2|-
TGTGCCAGCAGCCCAGGACAGATAGGCAATGAGCAGTTCTTC
CASSPGQIGNEQFF
>TRBJ2-7|-|TRBV9|-
TGTGCCAGCAGCCCGCAGGTGGGAGGCCACGAGCAGTACTTC
CASSPQVGGHEQYF
>TRBJ2-2|-|TRBV19|TRBD1
TGTGCCAGTACCCCATTGGGACAGGGACGCACCGGGGAGCTGTTTTTT
CASTPLGQGRTGELFF
>TRBJ1-1|-|TRBV30|TRBD1
TGTGCCTGGAGCACTTTGGGACAGGGGGTCACTGAAGCTTTCTTT
CAWSTLGQGVTEAFF
>TRBJ2-7|-|TRBV6-6|TRBD2
TGTGCCGGCCAGCGGCTAGCGGACATCGAGCAGTACTTC
CAGQRLADIEQYF
>TRBJ2-2|-|TRBV11-1|-
TGTGCCAGCAGCTTTGTGGCAACCGGGGAGCTGTTTTTT
CASSFVATGELFF
>TRBJ2-7|-|TRBV9|-
TGTGCCAGCAGCGTACAGGCTAGCGCCAACTACGAGCAGTACTTC
CASSVQASANYEQYF
>TRBJ1-1|-|TRBV30|-
TGTGCCTGGAGTTGGGGGCGGGACACTGAAGCTTTCTTT
CAWSWGRDTEAFF
>TRBJ2-2|-|TRBV10-2|TRBD2
TGCGCCAGCAGTGAGTCAGGCGGGGGGGCCGGGGAGCTGTTTTTT
CASSESGGGAGELFF
>TRBJ2-1|-|TRBV5-4|TRBD1
TGTGCCAGCAGCCTCGGACAGGGGGCGAAATATGAGCAGTTCTTC
CASSLGQGAKYEQFF
>TRBJ1-5|-|TRBV28|TRBD1
TGTGCCAGCAGGAAGACAGGGGGCGGCAATCAGCCCCAGCATTTT
CASRKTGGGNQPQHF
>TRBJ2-2|-|TRBV5-4|-
TGTGCCAGCAGTCAGGGGTCGAACACCGGGGAGCTGTTTTTT
CASSQGSNTGELFF
>TRBJ2-7|-|TRBV2|TRBD2
TGTGCCAGCAGTGTAGTAGCGGGGCGCCTTAGGGTCGAGCAGTACTTC
CASSVVAGRLRVEQYF
>TRBJ1-4|-|TRBV5-4|-
TGTGCCAGCAGCTTGAGCGGGAACGAAAAACTGTTTTTT
CASSLSGNEKLFF
>TRBJ2-5|-|TRBV6-6|TRBD1
TGTGCCAGCATCGGGACAGGCCTCCAAGAGACCCAGTACTTC
CASIGTGLQETQYF
>TRBJ1-1|-|TRBV6-6|-
TGTGCCAGCAGTTACTCTCAGGGGTCGAGTGAAGCTTTCTTT
CASSYSQGSSEAFF
>TRBJ2-2|-|TRBV28|TRBD2
TGTGCCAGCAGTTGGACTAGCGGGGGGGAAGGGGAGCTGTTTTTT
CASSWTSGGEGELFF
>TRBJ1-4|once|TRBV25-1|-
TGTGCCAGCAGCGATAAACCCAGGGGTGGGGAAAAACTGTTTTTT
CASSDKPRGGEKLFF
>TRBJ1-3|-|TRBV10-3|TRBD1
TGTGCCATCAGTTCTAGGGACAGGAGCTCTGGAAACACCATATATTTT
CAISSRDRSSGNTIYF
>TRBJ1-1|-|TRBV29-1|TRBD1
TGCAGCGTTGAGTCCTCCGGGACAGGTAACACTGAAGCTTTCTTT
CSVESSGTGNTEAFF
>TRBJ2-1|few|TRBV7-2|TRBD2
TGTGCCAGCAGCCAACAACCGGTTAGCGGGGGGGGTGAGCAGTTCTTC
CASSQQPVSGGGEQFF
>TRBJ1-3|-|TRBV7-3|-
TGTGCCAGCAGCTTAACAGGGGGAAACTCTGGAAACACCATATATTTT
CASSLTGGNSGNTIYF
>TRBJ1-2|-|TRBV30|TRBD1
TGTGCCTGGACCAACACAGGGGGCGGCGGCTACACCTTC
CAWTNTGGGGYTF
>TRBJ2-7|-|TRBV5-8|-
TGTGCCAGCAGCTTGTGGGGGGAAGTTAGCTACGAGCAGTACTTC
CASSLWGEVSYEQYF
>TRBJ2-3|-|TRBV28|-
TGTGCCAGCAGTTTTAGGCAGGGGGGAACAGATACGCAGTATTTT
CASSFRQGGTDTQYF
>TRBJ2-7|-|TRBV2|TRBD2
TGTGCCAGCCACGAGCGGGGGGGGCCCTACGAGCAGTACTTC
CASHERGGPYEQYF
>TRBJ2-3|-|TRBV5-1|-
TGCGCCAGCAGCTTCGGAGGTAGCGATTCTAGCACAGATACGCAGTATTTT
CASSFGGSDSSTDTQYF
>TRBJ2-7|-|TRBV11-3|TRBD1
TGTGCCAGCAGCCCCGGCAGGGGGCTATACGAGCAGTACTTC
CASSPGRGLYEQYF
>TRBJ2-7|once|TRBV7-8|TRBD1
TGTGCCAGCAGCTTAGTCAAGGGGCAGGGGGCTTACGAGCAGTACTTC
CASSLVKGQGAYEQYF
>TRBJ2-6|-|TRBV29-1|TRBD1
TGCAGCGTTGGAGGGAACAGGGGTGTCTCTGGGGCCAACGTCCTGACTTTC
CSVGGNRGVSGANVLTF
>TRBJ1-1|-|TRBV4-3|-
TGCGCCAGCAGCCAATTACGGAGCAGAAAGAACACTGAAGCTTTCTTT
CASSQLRSRKNTEAFF
>TRBJ2-5|-|TRBV15|-
TGTGCCACCAGCAGAGTAGGCGGGGAGTGGGAGACCCAGTACTTC
CATSRVGGEWETQYF
>TRBJ2-7|-|TRBV5-5|-
TGTGCCAGCAGCCTGACTGACAGGAGCTCCTACGAGCAGTACTTC
CASSLTDRSSYEQYF
>TRBJ1-2|-|TRBV30|TRBD1
TGTGCCTGGACCAGGGGGGCCAACTATGGCTACACCTTC
CAWTRGANYGYTF
>TRBJ2-7|-|TRBV4-3|TRBD2
TGCGCCAGCAGCCAAGACCCTAGCGGGGTATACGAGCAGTACTTC
CASSQDPSGVYEQYF
>TRBJ2-7|-|TRBV4-3|-
TGCGCCAGCAGCCAAAGTAGCGGCTACGAGCAGTACTTC
CASSQSSGYEQYF
>TRBJ1-2|-|TRBV5-1|TRBD1
TGCGCCAGCAGCGACGACAGGGTCCCTAACTATGGCTACACCTTC
CASSDDRVPNYGYTF
>TRBJ1-6|-|TRBV19|-
TGTGCCAGTAGTATAAACCGGAGCTCCTATAATTCACCCCTCCACTTT
CASSINRSSYNSPLHF
>TRBJ2-3|-|TRBV11-2|-
TGTGCCAGCAGCCTTAGGTACCCAGGCGATACGCAGTATTTT
CASSLRYPGDTQYF
>TRBJ2-5|-|TRBV28|TRBD2
TGTGCCAGCAGTCTCCGGGGTAGCGGGGGAGAGACCCAGTACTTC
CASSLRGSGGETQYF